The 13 T cell receptor beta chains below all came from one sample that was sequenced in a study of T cell responses to AZD1222 COVID-19 vaccine. Profiled with immunoSEQ multiplex PCR; TCRdb holds only in-frame clones, not every one. The data show 95,000 to 100,000 clones, 84% seen once. The input for sequencing was peripheral blood, taken 28 days after the second AZD1222 dose. The source of these receptors is an adult who received the AZD1222 COVID-19 vaccine.

This chain joins TRBV5-4 and TRBJ2-1; D is perhaps TRBD2 (6 bases). Germline V gene lookup returns CDR1 SGHNT and CDR2 YYREEE (reference sequence). The CDR3 sequence is 13 residues long. V was cut by 1 base and J by 9 bases, with 11 bases left in between. The DNA of the CDR3 is TGTGCCAGCAGCTTGTCACTAGCCCCTGAGCAGTTCTTC. Protein: CASSLSLAPEQFF.

This chain connects TRBV7-2 to TRBJ2-1, with D perhaps matching TRBD2 (6 bases). This CDR3 has 18 residues. The V and J ends lost 5 bases and 0 bases respectively, with 20 bases between them. CDR1 is SGHTA, CDR2 FQGNSA, per germline. The DNA for the CDR3 is TGTGCCAGCAGCCTAAGGGTCCTAGCGCCGAGCTCCTACAATGAGCAGTTCTTC. It yields the protein CASSLRVLAPSSYNEQFF.

The V gene is TRBV4-1, the J gene TRBJ1-1, with a weak D call TRBD1 (6 bases). Per the germline V gene, CDR1 is MGHRA and CDR2 is YSYEKL. Trimming removed 5 bases at V and 2 bases at J, with 18 bases between. The CDR3 totals 16 residues. In nucleotides, the CDR3 is TGCGCCAGCAGCAAATCGACGGGACAAGAAAACACTGAAGCTTTCTTT. Translated: CASSKSTGQENTEAFF.

V and J are TRBV7-3 and TRBJ2-3, with D possibly TRBD2 on 5 matching bases. With 5 bases removed from V and 0 bases from J, the gap between germline ends came to 12 bases. The germline gives CDR1 SGHTA, CDR2 FQGTGA. This CDR3 has 15 residues. This CDR3 is CASSKSGGSTDTQYF. The CDR3 nucleotides are TGTGCCAGCAGCAAAAGCGGCGGGAGCACAGATACGCAGTATTTT.

This clone appeared once. The V and J genes are TRBV5-1 and TRBJ2-3; D unclear. This CDR3 region has 15 residues. Looked up from germline, CDR1 is SGHRS and CDR2 is YFSETQ. V was trimmed by 0 bases and J by 2 bases, leaving 10 bases between them. CDR3 amino acids: CASSLADGYTDTQYF. CDR3 DNA sequence: TGCGCCAGCAGCTTGGCCGACGGATACACAGATACGCAGTATTTT.

The rearrangement uses TRBV25-1 and TRBJ2-1; TRBD1 aligns across 7 bases. The germline V gene encodes CDR1 MGHDK and CDR2 SYGVNS. This CDR3 region has 16 residues. The V and J ends lost 3 bases and 1 base, in that order; junction bases with no gene match: 6. CDR3 amino acids: CASSDDRVGSYNEQFF. The CDR3 coding sequence is TGTGCCAGCAGTGATGACAGGGTGGGATCCTACAATGAGCAGTTCTTC. Looking up the rest from reference TRBV25-1 and TRBJ2-1 gives the full variable domain: EADIYQTPRYLVIGTGKKITLECSQTMGHDKMYWYQQDPGMELHLIHYSYGVNSTEKGDLSSESTVSRIRTEHFPLTLESARPSHTSQYLCASSDDRVGSYNEQFFGPGTRLTVL.

The V call is TRBV2, the J call TRBJ1-4, with 8 nucleotides matching TRBD1. Germline values: CDR1 SNHLY, CDR2 FYNNEI. The CDR3 extends over 14 amino acids. V shed 6 bases, J shed 7 bases, and the junction held 7 bases outside the gene matches. The CDR3: CASREQGGSEKLFF. The CDR3 DNA sequence: TGTGCCAGCAGGGAACAGGGGGGGAGTGAAAAACTGTTTTTT.

In its sample, this clone was seen once. This chain links TRBV11-2 with TRBJ2-5; D assignment may be TRBD1 or TRBD2 (5 bases each). The CDR3 is 13 residues long. The V and J ends lost 4 bases and 5 bases respectively, with 11 bases between them. CDR1 is SGHAT and CDR2 is FQNNGV in the germline V gene. CDR3 sequence (DNA): TGTGCCAGCAGCTGGGGGACGGGTGAGACCCAGTACTTC. Its protein product is CASSWGTGETQYF. Full variable domain (remainder filled in from reference TRBV11-2 and TRBJ2-5): EAGVAQSPRYKIIEKRQSVAFWCNPISGHATLYWYQQILGQGPKLLIQFQNNGVVDDSQLPKDRFSAERLKGVDSTLKIQPAKLEDSAVYLCASSWGTGETQYFGPGTRLLVL.

This clone was seen a handful of times. The chain carries TRBV24-1 and TRBJ2-3; D is unclear. In germline, CDR1 is KGHDR, CDR2 SFDVKD. The CDR3 runs 12 residues. Trimming removed 3 bases from V and 12 bases from J, with 12 bases in between. This CDR3 is CATSDGWFTQYF. As DNA, the CDR3 is TGTGCCACCAGTGATGGCTGGTTTACTCAGTATTTT.

CDR3 coding DNA: TGTGCCAGCAGCGCCACTAGCGGGAGAGCAGATACGCAGTATTTT. Protein: CASSATSGRADTQYF. The chain recombines TRBV7-9 with TRBJ2-3; 11 bases align to TRBD2. Germline V gene data show CDR1 as SEHNR and CDR2 as FQNEAQ (reference sequence). J lost 4 bases, V lost 5 bases, and 5 bases had no gene match. This CDR3 spans 15 amino acids.

This clone came up once. The junction departs from germline at one end; a sequencing error may be responsible. CDR3 coding DNA: TGTGCCAGTAGTATAACCGGGGGTAGCCATCAGCCCCAGCATTTT. Encoded protein: CASSITGGSHQPQHF. V and J are TRBV19 and TRBJ1-5; TRBD1 might be the D (5 bases). Germline values: CDR1 LNHDA, CDR2 SQIVND (reference sequence). This CDR3 spans 15 amino acids.

The V call is TRBV7-6, the J call TRBJ2-7, with 10 bases fitting TRBD2. This CDR3 is 17 amino acids long. Germline CDR1 reads SGHVS; CDR2 reads FNYEAQ. J was trimmed by 0 bases and V by 0 bases; bases with no gene match: 5. The DNA for the CDR3 is TGTGCCAGCAGCTTAGCGCTAGCGGGGGAACCCTCCTACGAGCAGTACTTC. Its translation: CASSLALAGEPSYEQYF.

Here the CDR3 reads CASSLVRGQGTNEKLFF. CDR3 DNA: TGTGCCAGCAGTTTAGTACGGGGGCAGGGGACTAATGAAAAACTGTTTTTT. The rearrangement uses TRBV27 and TRBJ1-4; TRBD1 is a possible D gene (6 bases). Germline V gene data show CDR1 as MNHEY and CDR2 as SMNVEV (reference sequence). The CDR3 is made up of 17 amino acids. The V end was cut by 2 bases, the J end by 2 bases, with 15 bases between. The full variable domain, its missing parts supplied by reference TRBV27 and TRBJ1-4, is EAQVTQNPRYLITVTGKKLTVTCSQNMNHEYMSWYRQDPGLGLRQIYYSMNVEVTDKGDVPEGYKVSRKEKRNFPLILESPSPNQTSLYFCASSLVRGQGTNEKLFFGSGTQLSVL.